Presented here are 11 T cell receptor beta chains from one specimen sequenced in a study of T cells after yellow fever vaccination. Using its own MiXCR run on the 5' RACE reads, TCRdb lists one record per CDR3 protein. The sample records about 550,000 distinct CDR3 sequences, about a fifth being singletons. Sample: PBMCs, taken 15 days after the yellow fever booster vaccination. These receptors originate from a man younger than 45 who received the YFV17D yellow fever vaccine.

This clonotype was detected a few times. The chain couples TRBV7-2 to TRBJ2-2; 9 positions match TRBD1. After removal of 3 bases from V and 8 bases from J, the junction contained 7 bases not matched to a gene. The CDR3 is made up of 15 amino acids. Per germline, CDR1 SGHTA and CDR2 FQGNSA. CDR3 loop: CASSFRDREVGELFF. The CDR3 DNA reads as TGTGCCAGCAGCTTCCGGGACAGGGAGGTGGGGGAGCTGTTTTTT.

This chain connects TRBV9 to TRBJ2-1; 11 nucleotides line up with TRBD2. V trimming: 5 bases; J trimming: 6 bases; junction bases outside the gene matches: 10. This CDR3 spans 16 amino acids. Germline V gene data show CDR1 as SGDLS and CDR2 as YYNGEE. The CDR3 protein is CASSADGTSGFNEQFF. The CDR3 DNA is TGTGCCAGCAGTGCGGACGGGACTAGCGGTTTCAATGAGCAGTTCTTC.

This clonotype was recorded a few times. V gene TRBV6-1 combines with J gene TRBJ1-1; D gene uncertain. CDR1 and CDR2 (germline): MNHNS, SASEGT. V shed 6 bases and J shed 0 bases, with 20 bases lying between them. The CDR3 spans 17 residues. Here the CDR3 reads CASRTQPPGAMNTEAFF. CDR3 coding DNA: TGTGCCAGCAGAACGCAACCACCGGGAGCGATGAACACTGAAGCTTTCTTT.

This sequence joins TRBV11-2 and TRBJ1-2; the match to TRBD1 covers 9 bases. The J segment lost 0 bases and the V segment lost 2 bases, leaving 1 base of the junction unmatched. Germline V gives CDR1 SGHAT, CDR2 FQNNGV. The CDR3 consists of 15 residues. CDR3 protein: CASSLRTGANYGYTF. CDR3 nucleotides: TGTGCCAGCAGCTTAAGGACAGGGGCTAACTATGGCTACACCTTC.

The rearrangement joins TRBV20-1 to TRBJ1-6, with D perhaps matching TRBD1 (5 bases). V lost 7 bases to trimming and J lost 9 bases, with 19 bases between them. From germline, CDR1 is DFQATT and CDR2 SNEGSKA (reference sequence). The CDR3 sequence is 14 residues long. Written as DNA, the CDR3 is TGCAGTGTATCCGGGGCCCAAAAAGGTTCACCCCTCCACTTT. Its protein product is CSVSGAQKGSPLHF.

The gene calls are TRBV29-1 and TRBJ1-2; D gene unclear. V was pared by 2 bases and J by 4 bases, with 8 bases between. This CDR3 region has 12 residues. Germline V gene data show CDR1 as SQVTM and CDR2 as ANQGSEA. Here the CDR3 reads CSVESRSYGYTF. In DNA, the CDR3 is TGCAGCGTTGAAAGTAGATCCTATGGCTACACCTTC.

The rearrangement links TRBV7-9 to TRBJ2-7, with D possibly being TRBD2 (6 bases). V was clipped by 5 bases and J by 5 bases, with 13 bases between them. The CDR3 loop spans 13 amino acids. CDR1 and CDR2 (germline): SEHNR, FQNEAQ (reference sequence). The CDR3 spells CASSATREDEQYF. The CDR3 DNA sequence: TGTGCCAGCAGCGCAACTAGGGAGGACGAGCAGTACTTC.

This clonotype was picked up a small number of times. V and J are TRBV6-5 and TRBJ2-7, with 7 bases that match TRBD2. CDR1 MNHEY and CDR2 SVGAGI come from the germline V gene. Germline trimming cut 1 base from V and 6 bases from J; bases unmatched to any gene: 12. This CDR3 spans 16 amino acids. The DNA for the CDR3 is TGTGCCAGCAGTTACTGGGGCGGGGAGGGTACTAGCGAGCAGTACTTC. It codes for CASSYWGGEGTSEQYF.

This sequence joins TRBV7-9 and TRBJ2-7; the D is unclear. Trimming took 1 base from V and 4 from J, leaving 11 bases between them. Germline loops: CDR1 SEHNR, CDR2 FQNEAQ (reference sequence). The CDR3 totals 14 residues. The CDR3 reads CASSLVDIDYEQYF. CDR3 bases: TGTGCCAGCAGCTTAGTGGATATTGATTACGAGCAGTACTTC.

The chain employs TRBV24-1 and TRBJ2-3; TRBD1 matches 12 bases. J gave up 6 bases and V 2 bases, and 5 bases lay outside the gene matches. Germline loops: CDR1 KGHDR, CDR2 SFDVKD. CDR3 size: 16 residues. CDR3 nucleotides: TGTGCCACCAGTGATTCAAGGGACAGGGGGCGGGATACGCAGTATTTT. Its protein is CATSDSRDRGRDTQYF.

This rearrangement joins TRBV4-3 to TRBJ1-2, with TRBD1 identical over 7 bases. V gave up 1 base and J gave up 5 bases; unmatched junction bases: 1. The germline CDR1 and CDR2 sequences are LGHNA and YSLEER. The CDR3 is made up of 13 amino acids. CDR3 protein: CASSQAQGYGYTF. For the CDR3, the DNA is TGCGCCAGCAGCCAAGCACAGGGGTATGGCTACACCTTC.